Shown below are 26 T cell receptor beta chains from a single sample sequenced in a study of blood T cell repertoires in COVID-19. Here immunoSEQ multiplex PCR was the method, and the copy in TCRdb shows in-frame clones only, minus some. Altogether 300,000 to 400,000 clones are present, more than 75% being singletons, with the ten largest covering 6% to 7%. What was sequenced was peripheral blood. The receptors shown here come from a woman aged 45-60 years with COVID-19, enrolled during active disease.

The chain joins TRBV24-1 to TRBJ2-3; D might be TRBD2 (6 bases). Trimming removed 4 bases at V and 10 bases at J, with 14 bases between. Germline lookup yields CDR1 KGHDR and CDR2 SFDVKD. The CDR3 is 13 amino acids. The CDR3 DNA sequence: TGTGCCACCAGTGACGGGAGTGTGGGGTCGCAGTATTTT. This codes for CATSDGSVGSQYF.

This clone was picked up a small number of times. This chain links TRBV24-1 with TRBJ2-3, with 13 bases aligning to TRBD2. The CDR3 is 17 amino acids. The germline gives CDR1 KGHDR, CDR2 SFDVKD. The V and J ends lost 2 bases and 4 bases, in that order; junction bases with no gene match: 5. In nucleotides, the CDR3 is TGTGCCACCAGTGATTCCCAACTAGCGGGAGGGCCAGATACGCAGTATTTT. Translated: CATSDSQLAGGPDTQYF.

The chain carries TRBV11-2 and TRBJ2-2; perhaps TRBD2 as D (6 bases). Germline V gene data show CDR1 as SGHAT and CDR2 as FQNNGV. The CDR3 sequence is 14 residues long. V shed 10 bases and J shed 5 bases, with 17 bases lying between them. CDR3 DNA sequence: TGTGCCACCTCCCCGAGGCGGGAAACCGGGGAGCTGTTTTTT. Translation: CATSPRRETGELFF.

The chain links TRBV18 to TRBJ1-3; possible D gene TRBD1, 6 bases. Trimming pared 3 bases from V and 0 bases from J, leaving 9 bases between. CDR1 KGHSH and CDR2 LQKENI come from the germline V gene. CDR3 length equals 15 residues. CDR3 protein: CASSPQTGSGNTIYF. The CDR3 nucleotides are TGTGCCAGCTCACCCCAGACAGGCTCTGGAAACACCATATATTTT. Looking up the rest from reference TRBV18 and TRBJ1-3 gives the full variable domain: NAGVMQNPRHLVRRRGQEARLRCSPMKGHSHVYWYRQLPEEGLKFMVYLQKENIIDESGMPKERFSAEFPKEGPSILRIQQVVRGDSAAYFCASSPQTGSGNTIYFGEGSWLTVV.

This clone has only one observation. The chain is built from TRBV5-1 and TRBJ1-1; D possibly corresponds to TRBD1 (6 bases). Germline V gives CDR1 SGHRS, CDR2 YFSETQ. V lost 4 bases and J 4 bases, leaving 11 bases between the germline ends. The CDR3 covers 13 residues. CDR3 sequence reads: CASSADSGTEAFF. The CDR3 DNA is TGCGCCAGCAGCGCGGACAGTGGCACTGAAGCTTTCTTT.

J is TRBJ1-4 and V is TRBV18; D remains ambiguous. V gave up 0 bases and J gave up 4 bases, with 9 bases separating them. Germline values: CDR1 KGHSH, CDR2 LQKENI. This CDR3 is 15 amino acids long. CDR3 sequence: CASSPPGRSNEKLFF. The CDR3 nucleotides are TGTGCCAGCTCACCACCGGGTAGGAGTAATGAAAAACTGTTTTTT. The full variable domain, rest sourced from reference TRBV18 and TRBJ1-4, is NAGVMQNPRHLVRRRGQEARLRCSPMKGHSHVYWYRQLPEEGLKFMVYLQKENIIDESGMPKERFSAEFPKEGPSILRIQQVVRGDSAAYFCASSPPGRSNEKLFFGSGTQLSVL.

The chain joins TRBV7-8 to TRBJ1-2; TRBD1 matches 11 bases. This CDR3 is 14 amino acids long. Germline-derived CDR1 and CDR2 are SGHVS and FQNEAQ. V gave up 4 bases and J gave up 6 bases; unmatched junction bases: 4. DNA of the CDR3: TGTGCCAGCAGCTGGGGACAGGGGGTGGATGGCTACACCTTC. Translated: CASSWGQGVDGYTF.

The chain uses TRBV5-4 and TRBJ1-6; 7 bases line up with TRBD1. CDR1 SGHNT and CDR2 YYREEE come from the germline V gene (reference sequence). The CDR3 has 14 amino acids. J lost 9 bases, V lost 2 bases, and 5 bases had no gene match. The CDR3 DNA is TGTGCCAGCAGCTTACCCGGGACAGTTTCACCCCTCCACTTT. Translated: CASSLPGTVSPLHF.

This chain joins TRBV19 and TRBJ2-5; D might be TRBD2 (5 bases). Germline CDR1 is LNHDA and CDR2 is SQIVND (reference sequence). With 5 bases removed from V and 4 bases from J, the gap between germline ends came to 17 bases. This CDR3 has 15 amino acids. The CDR3 reads CASSLDGMNRETQYF. CDR3 bases: TGTGCCAGTAGTCTCGACGGGATGAACCGAGAGACCCAGTACTTC.

The V and J genes are TRBV27 and TRBJ1-1, with 7 bases fitting TRBD1. This CDR3 is built from 13 residues. The germline CDR1 and CDR2 sequences are MNHEY and SMNVEV (reference sequence). V shed 2 bases and J 8 bases; nucleotides not matched to a gene: 5. In DNA, the CDR3 is TGTGCCAGCAGTTTAATTTGGGACAGAGAAGCTTTCTTT. It yields the protein CASSLIWDREAFF.

This chain connects TRBV29-1 to TRBJ2-2; 8 bases fit TRBD1. The germline V gene encodes CDR1 SQVTM and CDR2 ANQGSEA. The CDR3 sequence is 12 residues long. Losses at the gene ends were 4 bases for V and 13 bases for J; bases not matched to a gene: 8. CDR3 residues: CSVVVADRALFF. The DNA for the CDR3 is TGCAGCGTTGTCGTAGCGGACAGGGCGCTGTTTTTT.

The V call is TRBV6-6, the J call TRBJ1-6; D gene unclear. In germline, CDR1 is MNHNY, CDR2 SVGAGI (reference sequence). The CDR3 runs 13 residues. Trimming removed 7 bases from V and 6 bases from J, with 10 bases in between. The chain's CDR3 is CASTAGVNSPLHF. The CDR3 DNA sequence: TGTGCCAGCACCGCCGGAGTTAATTCACCCCTCCACTTT.

V usage is TRBV19 and J usage is TRBJ1-2; no reliable D call. CDR1 is LNHDA, CDR2 SQIVND, per germline (reference sequence). V was trimmed by 5 bases and J by 4 bases, leaving 8 bases between them. The CDR3 length is 12 residues. The CDR3 DNA reads as TGTGCCAGTAGTCCCCGCGTCTATGGCTACACCTTC. This codes for CASSPRVYGYTF.

The J gene is TRBJ1-1, the V gene TRBV6-5; weak D call: TRBD1 (5 bases). CDR1 MNHEY and CDR2 SVGAGI come from the germline V gene. Trimming shortened V by 8 bases and J by 5 bases, and 18 bases separated the two germline ends. This CDR3 spans 14 amino acids. Here the CDR3 DNA reads TGTGCCAGCCGTCGCCGGGGGGGAGGAACTGAAGCTTTCTTT. Its translation is CASRRRGGGTEAFF.

The genes are TRBV29-1 and TRBJ2-6; 7 positions agree with TRBD1. There are 15 residues in the CDR3. The V segment lost 6 bases and the J segment 3 bases; nucleotides outside the gene matches: 8. Germline CDR1 reads SQVTM; CDR2 reads ANQGSEA. The CDR3 reads CSVWTGSDGANVLTF. In nucleotides, the CDR3 is TGCAGCGTCTGGACAGGCTCGGATGGGGCCAACGTCCTGACTTTC.

The gene calls are TRBV4-1 and TRBJ1-4, with D maybe TRBD1 (5 bases). The CDR3 runs 14 residues. From germline, CDR1 is MGHRA and CDR2 YSYEKL. V gave up 6 bases and J gave up 2 bases, with 10 bases separating them. For the CDR3, the DNA is TGCGCCAGCAGACGGGGGGGTACTAATGAAAAACTGTTTTTT. Translating it yields CASRRGGTNEKLFF.

This clone has only one observation. The chain uses TRBV6-2 or TRBV6-3 and TRBJ1-2; the D gene is possibly TRBD1 (5 bases). Germline assignment: CDR1 MNHEY and CDR2 SVGEGT. Trimming left V 5 bases short and J 6 bases short, with 13 bases between. The CDR3 has 13 residues. Here the CDR3 DNA reads TGTGCCAGCAGTGCTACAGGCACGGATGGCTACACCTTC. This gives the protein CASSATGTDGYTF.

V usage is TRBV5-6 and J usage is TRBJ2-7; perhaps TRBD1 as D (5 bases). V was shortened by 3 bases and J by 3 bases, with 19 bases between the two germline ends. The CDR3 runs 16 residues. CDR1 SGHDT and CDR2 YYEEEE come from the germline V gene. The CDR3 DNA is TGTGCCAGCAGCTCCCAGGGAAAAGGACGCAACTACGAGCAGTACTTC. It specifies CASSSQGKGRNYEQYF.

The rearrangement links TRBV7-9 to TRBJ1-3; D is unclear. Germline CDR1 is SEHNR and CDR2 is FQNEAQ (reference sequence). The CDR3 spans 14 residues. V lost 2 bases and J 0 bases, leaving 5 bases between the germline ends. The CDR3 nucleotides read TGTGCCAGCAGCTTAACTAGCTCTGGAAACACCATATATTTT. Its translation: CASSLTSSGNTIYF.

The chain is built from TRBV2 and TRBJ2-1, with 12 bases fitting TRBD2. After removal of 7 bases from V and 9 bases from J, the junction contained 7 bases not matched to a gene. CDR3 length equals 14 residues. Germline V gene sequence: CDR1 SNHLY, CDR2 FYNNEI. The DNA for the CDR3 is TGTGCCAGCAATCGGCTAGCGGGAGGGAGTGAGCAGTTCTTC. As protein: CASNRLAGGSEQFF.

This chain connects TRBV5-6 to TRBJ2-1; D is perhaps TRBD1 (6 bases). This CDR3 has 14 residues. Germline assignment: CDR1 SGHDT and CDR2 YYEEEE. Trimming cost V 1 base and J 5 bases, with 10 bases left between them. In nucleotides, the CDR3 is TGTGCCAGCAGCTTGTTGGGACAAAACAATGAGCAGTTCTTC. Protein: CASSLLGQNNEQFF.

V is TRBV7-2 and J is TRBJ2-1; D remains unclear. V shed 8 bases and J shed 7 bases, with 12 bases lying between them. The CDR3 is made up of 12 amino acids. CDR1 and CDR2 from the germline V gene are SGHTA and FQGNSA. The CDR3 region is CASVTYKNEQFF. In DNA, the CDR3 is TGTGCCAGCGTTACTTATAAGAATGAGCAGTTCTTC.

The chain is built from TRBV29-1 and TRBJ1-5; D may be TRBD1 (5 bases). Germline V gene lookup returns CDR1 SQVTM and CDR2 ANQGSEA. Trimming stripped 6 bases from V and 0 bases from J, with 18 bases between. The CDR3 consists of 16 residues. As DNA, the CDR3 is TGCAGCGTCTTGACAGACTCCGCTTATAGCAATCAGCCCCAGCATTTT. It translates to CSVLTDSAYSNQPQHF.

This rearrangement joins TRBV30 to TRBJ2-7; D might be TRBD2 (5 bases). V was clipped by 1 base and J by 10 bases, with 11 bases between them. Germline V lookup: CDR1 GTSNPN, CDR2 SVGIG (reference sequence). This CDR3 region has 11 residues. This CDR3 is CAWSATGNQYF. CDR3 nucleotides: TGTGCCTGGAGTGCTACGGGGAACCAGTACTTC.

This clone was seen a few times. The rearrangement links TRBV5-1 to TRBJ2-1, with 8 positions matching TRBD2. V lost 6 bases and J lost 3; bases outside the gene matches: 5. This CDR3 has 14 residues. Germline CDR1 and CDR2: SGHRS and YFSETQ. CDR3 residues: CASISTSGYNEQFF. The DNA of the CDR3 is TGCGCCAGCATTAGCACTAGCGGCTACAATGAGCAGTTCTTC.

The J gene is TRBJ1-2, the V gene TRBV9, with 7 bases identical to TRBD1. The CDR3 totals 13 residues. V lost 4 bases, J lost 2 bases, and 2 bases stayed unmatched. CDR1 and CDR2 from the germline V gene are SGDLS and YYNGEE. DNA for the CDR3: TGTGCCAGCAGCTTACAGGGGAACTATGGCTACACCTTC. Translated, it gives CASSLQGNYGYTF. The full variable domain, rest sourced from reference TRBV9 and TRBJ1-2, is DSGVTQTPKHLITATGQRVTLRCSPRSGDLSVYWYQQSLDQGLQFLIQYYNGEERAKGNILERFSAQQFPDLHSELNLSSLELGDSALYFCASSLQGNYGYTFGSGTRLTVV.